A selection of T cell receptor beta chains follows, all from one sample in a study of blood T cells in healthy people across ages. MiXCR was run by TCRdb on the 5' RACE reads, yielding one entry per CDR3 protein. The sample lists about 720,000 distinct CDR3 sequences, about 20% seen once, with roughly 22% in the top ten. Sequencing was carried out using blood. The receptors derive from a man in his sixties or seventies in good health. The CDR3 runs from the conserved cysteine through the conserved F or W. A D gene is named only where the DNA matches it firmly. A clone size is listed for some rows: how often the clone was seen (once, few, many), or a class if it is expanded.

>TRBV12-3/TRBV12-4|TRBD1|TRBJ2-1|NA
TGTGCCAGCAGTTCTGGGGACAGGCCCTCCTACAATGAGCAGTTCTTC
CASSSGDRPSYNEQFF
>TRBV2|NA|TRBJ2-7|few
TGTGCCAGCAGTAAGCCCGGGACTCCCCTCCAACCCCAGTACTTC
CASSKPGTPLQPQYF
>TRBV10-3|NA|TRBJ2-1|few
TGTGCCATCAGCCCCGACCTGAGCTCCTACAATGAGCAGTTCTTC
CAISPDLSSYNEQFF
>TRBV12-3/TRBV12-4|NA|TRBJ2-7|few
TGTGCCAGCAGAAAAGACAGTTCCTACGAGCAGTACTTC
CASRKDSSYEQYF
>TRBV21-1|NA|TRBJ2-5|few
TGTGCCAGCAACAAAGAGACCCAGTACTTC
CASNKETQYF
>TRBV3-1|NA|TRBJ2-7|NA
TGTGCCAGCAGCCAAGATAGGGGGGCAGCCTACGAGCAGTACTTC
CASSQDRGAAYEQYF
>TRBV18|NA|TRBJ1-4|few
TGTGCCAGCTCCCGTTCGGACCCCCCGAAACTGTTTTTT
CASSRSDPPKLFF
>TRBV10-2|NA|TRBJ2-7|NA
TGCGCCAGCAGTGAGTCAGAAGCAGGGGCTTACGAGCAGTACTTC
CASSESEAGAYEQYF
>TRBV7-9|NA|TRBJ2-7|NA
TGTGCCAGCAGCTTGCAGGGATTAGCCTACGAGCAGTACTTC
CASSLQGLAYEQYF
>TRBV7-9|TRBD1|TRBJ1-6|NA
TGTGCCAGCAGGGGTTCCTCTGGGGACAGGGATAATTCACCCCTCCACTTT
CASRGSSGDRDNSPLHF
>TRBV5-1|TRBD2|TRBJ2-1|NA
TGCGCCAGCAGCTTGGATGGGACTACCTACAATGAGCAGTTCTTC
CASSLDGTTYNEQFF
>TRBV2|NA|TRBJ1-1|few
TGTGCCAGCAGTGACAGGAGGACAATTGAAGCTTTCTTT
CASSDRRTIEAFF
>TRBV25-1|NA|TRBJ1-1|many
TGTGCCAGCAGTGGTAGGGGGGTCACTGAAGCTTTCTTT
CASSGRGVTEAFF
>TRBV12-3/TRBV12-4|TRBD2|TRBJ2-7|few
TGTGCCAGCAGTTTTGGGACTAGCGTCTACGAGCAGTACTTC
CASSFGTSVYEQYF
>TRBV20-1|TRBD2|TRBJ2-3|NA
TGCAGTGCTAGGGGACTAGCGGTAAACACAGATACGCAGTATTTT
CSARGLAVNTDTQYF
>TRBV20-1|NA|TRBJ1-2|few
TGCAGTGCTAGAGATGCCGGGACACTCAACTATGGCTACACCTTC
CSARDAGTLNYGYTF
>TRBV5-1|NA|TRBJ1-1|few
TGCGCCAGCAGCTTTTCAGTGGGGGGCACTGAAGCTTTCTTT
CASSFSVGGTEAFF
>TRBV5-1|TRBD1|TRBJ1-3|NA
TGCGCCAGCAGCTCGGACAGGGATGGAAACACCATATATTTT
CASSSDRDGNTIYF
>TRBV4-2|NA|TRBJ1-6|NA
TGTGCCAGCAGCCAAGAAGGTTACTCCTATAATTCACCCCTCCACTTT
CASSQEGYSYNSPLHF
>TRBV10-1|NA|TRBJ1-2|few
TGCGCCAGCAGTGGAGGAGGGGAAAGCTTCTATGGCTACACCTTC
CASSGGGESFYGYTF
>TRBV28|TRBD2|TRBJ2-1|few
TGTGCCAGCATCCAGACTAGCGGGGGCTACAATGAGCAGTTCTTC
CASIQTSGGYNEQFF
>TRBV7-6|TRBD2|TRBJ2-7|few
TGTGCCAGCAGCTTAACCGGTAGCGGGGGGAACTACGAGCAGTACTTC
CASSLTGSGGNYEQYF
>TRBV5-1|TRBD1|TRBJ1-1|few
TGCGCCAGCAGCTTTTCCGGGACAGCGGGCAGCACTGAAGCTTTCTTT
CASSFSGTAGSTEAFF
>TRBV29-1|TRBD2|TRBJ2-5|NA
TGCAGCGCCGACGGCGGGGGGGAGACCCAGTACTTC
CSADGGGETQYF
>TRBV6-5|NA|TRBJ1-2|NA
TGTGCCAGCAGTCTGGGCAGGGAAAAGGGCTACACCTTC
CASSLGREKGYTF
>TRBV18|NA|TRBJ1-3|NA
TGTGCCAGCTCACCACAGGAGAGCTCTGGAAACACCATATATTTT
CASSPQESSGNTIYF
>TRBV11-2|NA|TRBJ2-1|NA
TGTGCCAGCAGCTTAGAGGGTCGGGAGCAGTTCTTC
CASSLEGREQFF
>TRBV5-1|TRBD1|TRBJ2-5|few
TGCGCCAGCAGCCAGAATCCGGGACAGCAAGAGACCCAGTACTTC
CASSQNPGQQETQYF
>TRBV29-1|NA|TRBJ1-1|once
TGCAGCGTTGAGGGGCAGGTCCGGGGGACGAACACTGAAGCTTTCTTT
CSVEGQVRGTNTEAFF
>TRBV7-2|NA|TRBJ2-5|NA
TGTGCCAGCAGCTTGACCGGGACAAAAGAGACCCAGTACTTC
CASSLTGTKETQYF
>TRBV7-9|NA|TRBJ1-1|NA
TGTGCCAGCAGCGCGGGTACAGGGTACACTGAAGCTTTCTTT
CASSAGTGYTEAFF
>TRBV7-8|NA|TRBJ2-3|NA
TGTGCCAGCAGCACAGGGAGGATCGGCACAGATACGCAGTATTTT
CASSTGRIGTDTQYF
>TRBV7-9|NA|TRBJ2-5|NA
TGTGCCAGCAGCCCCTCGAGGAGAGAGACCCAGTACTTC
CASSPSRRETQYF
>TRBV6-6|NA|TRBJ1-1|few
TGTGCCAGCAGTGGAGACAGCATTGAAGCTTTCTTT
CASSGDSIEAFF
>TRBV5-1|TRBD1|TRBJ2-3|NA
TGCGCCAGCAGCTTGGTGGGACAGGCCGACGCAGATACGCAGTATTTT
CASSLVGQADADTQYF
>TRBV13|TRBD1|TRBJ1-6|few
TGTGCCAGCAGCTTAGGGCAGGGGGCCCCCTATAATTCACCCCTCCACTTT
CASSLGQGAPYNSPLHF
>TRBV20-1|NA|TRBJ1-2|few
TGCAGTGCTAGAGACGACGGAGTCGGCTATGGCTACACCTTC
CSARDDGVGYGYTF
>TRBV6-6|NA|TRBJ2-2|once
TGTGCCAGCAGTTATAAGGGGCCCGGGGAGCTGTTTTTT
CASSYKGPGELFF
>TRBV7-2|TRBD2|TRBJ2-2|NA
TGTGCCAGCAGTCCGACTAGCAGCTACACCGGGGAGCTGTTTTTT
CASSPTSSYTGELFF
>TRBV4-3|TRBD2|TRBJ2-1|few
TGCGCCAGCAGCCAAGAACCCTGGGGGAGCGGGAGCTCCTACAATGAGCAGTTCTTC
CASSQEPWGSGSSYNEQFF
>TRBV10-2|TRBD1|TRBJ2-3|few
TGCGCCATTAAACGGGACAGGGTAACAGATACGCAGTATTTT
CAIKRDRVTDTQYF
>TRBV6-2/TRBV6-3|TRBD2|TRBJ2-7|NA
TGTGCCAGCACTACAAGCGGGAGGGGGAACTACGAGCAGTACTTC
CASTTSGRGNYEQYF
>TRBV3-1|TRBD2|TRBJ2-5|NA
TGTGCCAGCAGCCAAGATTCAGCGGGACGGCCCCCGTTCTTC
CASSQDSAGRPPFF
>TRBV19|NA|TRBJ1-2|NA
TGTGCCAGTAGTATCGACGGGGAGAATGGCTACACCTTC
CASSIDGENGYTF
>TRBV7-9|TRBD1|TRBJ2-1|many
TGTGCCAGCAGCCGCACCGGGACAGGGTCGAATGAGCAGTTCTTC
CASSRTGTGSNEQFF
>TRBV29-1|NA|TRBJ1-2|NA
TGCAGCGTTGATGGTGCCCACTATGGCTACACCTTC
CSVDGAHYGYTF
>TRBV9|NA|TRBJ2-1|few
TGTGCCAGCAGCTTGAGAGTTACATACGGTGAGCAGTTCTTC
CASSLRVTYGEQFF
>TRBV7-9|NA|TRBJ2-5|NA
TGTGCCAGCAGCTTAGCGGTGGCTGAGACCCAGTACTTC
CASSLAVAETQYF
>TRBV6-5|NA|TRBJ2-1|NA
TGTGCCAGCAGTTACTCGGGGGTTTCTCAAGTTAAGGTCTTC
CASSYSGVSQVKVF
>TRBV6-5|NA|TRBJ2-3|few
TGTGCCAGCAGTTACGTGGGGGGCAGCACAGATACGCAGTATTTT
CASSYVGGSTDTQYF
>TRBV12-3/TRBV12-4|NA|TRBJ2-4|few
TGTGCCAGCAGTCCCAGGGGGGGTGGTGCCAAAAACATTCAGTACTTC
CASSPRGGGAKNIQYF
>TRBV5-5|NA|TRBJ1-1|NA
TGTGCCAGCGGCTTGAGACATACGAACACTGAAGCTTTCTTT
CASGLRHTNTEAFF
>TRBV7-2|NA|TRBJ2-4|NA
TGTACCAGCAGCTCCGAACAGGACATTCAGTACTTC
CTSSSEQDIQYF
>TRBV28|NA|TRBJ1-4|NA
TGTGCCAGCAGTTTACCGGGGCGACCCAATGAAAAACTGTTTTTT
CASSLPGRPNEKLFF
>TRBV10-2|TRBD2|TRBJ2-1|few
TGCGCCAGCCAACTAGCGCCGAGCTCCTACAATGAGCAGTTCTTC
CASQLAPSSYNEQFF
>TRBV20-1|TRBD2|TRBJ2-1|NA
TGCAGTGCTAGAGATCGGGGGGGTAGCTCCTACAATGAGCAGTTCTTC
CSARDRGGSSYNEQFF
>TRBV7-8|NA|TRBJ1-1|NA
TGTGCCAGCATCCAAAGGGGGGGCACTGAAGCTTTCTTT
CASIQRGGTEAFF
>TRBV5-1|TRBD1|TRBJ1-2|NA
TGCGCCAGCAGCTTGGACAGGGGGCCCACGGATGGCTACACCTTC
CASSLDRGPTDGYTF
>TRBV6-5|TRBD1|TRBJ1-2|few
TGTGCCAGCAGTCACCCTGGGACAGGGGGCTATGGCTACACCTTC
CASSHPGTGGYGYTF
>TRBV24-1|NA|TRBJ2-3|NA
TGTGCCACCAGGGCCCAGGGGAGGACAGATACGCAGTATTTT
CATRAQGRTDTQYF